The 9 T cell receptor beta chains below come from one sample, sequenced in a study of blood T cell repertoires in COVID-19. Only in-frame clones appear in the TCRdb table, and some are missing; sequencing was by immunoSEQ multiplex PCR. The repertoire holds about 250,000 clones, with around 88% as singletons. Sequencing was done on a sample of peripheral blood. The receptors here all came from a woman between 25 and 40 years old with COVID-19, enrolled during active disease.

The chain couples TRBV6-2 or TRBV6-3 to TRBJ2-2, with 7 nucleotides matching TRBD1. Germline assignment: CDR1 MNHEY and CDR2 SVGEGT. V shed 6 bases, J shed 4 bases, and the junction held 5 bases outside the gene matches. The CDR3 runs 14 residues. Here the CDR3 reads CASSRGGGTGELFF. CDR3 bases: TGTGCCAGCAGCCGAGGGGGCGGCACCGGGGAGCTGTTTTTT.

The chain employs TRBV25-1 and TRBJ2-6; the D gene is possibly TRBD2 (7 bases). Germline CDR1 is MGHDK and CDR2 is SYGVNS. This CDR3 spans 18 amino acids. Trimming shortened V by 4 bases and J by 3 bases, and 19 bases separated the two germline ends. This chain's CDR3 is CASSARRGATYGANVLTF. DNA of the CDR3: TGTGCCAGCAGTGCTAGACGGGGGGCGACTTATGGGGCCAACGTCCTGACTTTC.

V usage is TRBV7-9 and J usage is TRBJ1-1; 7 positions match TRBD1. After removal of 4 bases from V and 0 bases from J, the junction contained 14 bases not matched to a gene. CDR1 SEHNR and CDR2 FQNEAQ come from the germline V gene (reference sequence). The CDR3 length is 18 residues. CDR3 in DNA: TGTGCCAGCAGCTCACGTAACAGGGGTGGGACCATGAACACTGAAGCTTTCTTT. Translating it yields CASSSRNRGGTMNTEAFF.

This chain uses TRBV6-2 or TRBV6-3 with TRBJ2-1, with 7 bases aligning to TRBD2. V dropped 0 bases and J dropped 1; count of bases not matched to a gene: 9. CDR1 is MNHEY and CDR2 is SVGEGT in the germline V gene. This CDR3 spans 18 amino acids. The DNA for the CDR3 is TGTGCCAGCAGTTACTCGGGATTTCGCGGGAGTTCCTACAATGAGCAGTTCTTC. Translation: CASSYSGFRGSSYNEQFF.

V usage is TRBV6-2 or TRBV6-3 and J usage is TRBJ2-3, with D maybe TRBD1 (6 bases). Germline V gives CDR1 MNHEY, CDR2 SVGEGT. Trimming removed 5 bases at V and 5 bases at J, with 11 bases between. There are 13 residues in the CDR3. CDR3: CASSRTAEDTQYF. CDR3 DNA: TGTGCCAGCAGTAGGACAGCCGAAGATACGCAGTATTTT.

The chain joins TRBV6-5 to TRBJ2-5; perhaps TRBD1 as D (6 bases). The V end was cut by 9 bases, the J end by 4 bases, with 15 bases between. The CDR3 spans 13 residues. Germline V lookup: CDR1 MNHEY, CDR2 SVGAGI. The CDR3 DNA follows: TGTGCCAGTTCTGTGACAGGAAGAGAGACCCAGTACTTC. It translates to CASSVTGRETQYF.

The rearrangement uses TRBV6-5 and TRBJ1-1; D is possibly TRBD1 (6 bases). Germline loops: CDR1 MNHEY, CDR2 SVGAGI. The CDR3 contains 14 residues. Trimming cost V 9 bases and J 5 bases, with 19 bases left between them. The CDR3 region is CASYKGGGGTEAFF. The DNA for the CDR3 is TGTGCCAGTTACAAAGGGGGTGGTGGGACTGAAGCTTTCTTT.

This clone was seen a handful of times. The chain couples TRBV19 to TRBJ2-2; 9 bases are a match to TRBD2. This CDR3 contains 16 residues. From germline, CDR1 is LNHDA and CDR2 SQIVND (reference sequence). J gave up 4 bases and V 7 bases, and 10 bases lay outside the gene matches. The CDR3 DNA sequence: TGTGCCAGTAAGGTCCTAGCGGGACTGGGCACCGGGGAGCTGTTTTTT. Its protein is CASKVLAGLGTGELFF.

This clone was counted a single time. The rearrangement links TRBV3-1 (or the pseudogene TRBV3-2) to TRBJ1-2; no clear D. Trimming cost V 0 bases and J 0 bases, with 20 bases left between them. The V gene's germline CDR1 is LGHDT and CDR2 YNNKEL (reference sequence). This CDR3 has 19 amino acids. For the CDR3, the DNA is TGTGCCAGCAGCCAAGATCCCGCGGGAGGAGAGATGGCTAACTATGGCTACACCTTC. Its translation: CASSQDPAGGEMANYGYTF.